This entry concerns a single T cell receptor (beta chain). The authors' processing: The authors estimated nucleated cell counts from reference gene primer amplification. Here immunoSEQ multiplex PCR was the method, and the copy in TCRdb shows in-frame clones only, minus some. That table furnishes V, J and clone size, whereas the DNA furnished D and trimming. The data hold 50,000 to 65,000 clones, with about 74% observed a single time. V trimming: 4 bases; J trimming: 2 bases; junction bases outside the gene matches: 11. The CDR3 is made up of 18 amino acids. Germline CDR1 SNHLY, CDR2 FYNNEI. This specimen belongs to a study of blood T cell repertoires in COVID-19. Across the study: Sites across the United States, Italy and Spain contributed samples from acute and convalescent COVID-19. T cells, B-cell-depleted T cells, or PBMCs supplied cDNA or gDNA.

Sample: peripheral blood. The source of this sequence is a woman of 80 years or more with acute or convalescent COVID-19. The V call is TRBV2, the J call TRBJ2-6; 7 bases are a match to TRBD2. The CDR3: CASSGGGVAGAGANVLTF. Here the CDR3 DNA reads TGTGCCAGCAGTGGTGGGGGGGTAGCTGGAGCTGGGGCCAACGTCCTGACTTTC.